The clone carrying this T cell receptor beta chain was picked up a small number of times. Patients in Seattle were enrolled during active infection, then followed longitudinally. TCRdb keeps only in-frame clones here, not all; method: immunoSEQ multiplex PCR. Of around 210,000 clones listed, about 80% are singletons. These data come from a study of blood T cell repertoires in COVID-19. The CDR3 totals 13 residues. CDR1 SGHVS and CDR2 FQNEAQ come from the germline V gene. The V gene end was trimmed by 6 bases and the J gene end by 12 bases; junction bases not matched to a gene: 7. This TCR derives from a woman older than 75 with COVID-19, enrolled during active disease. The rearrangement joins TRBV7-8 to TRBJ2-1; 11 bases line up with TRBD2. What was sequenced was peripheral blood. CDR3 residues: CASRKGLADRQFF. The DNA of the CDR3 is TGTGCCAGCAGAAAGGGACTAGCGGACCGGCAGTTCTTC.